The source of this TCR beta chain is a study of tumor-infiltrating lymphocytes in localized non-small cell lung cancer. About the study: Each patient gave resected tumor and non-adjacent uninvolved lung tissue.

This clone has a single count. Its antigen is not known. Here immunoSEQ multiplex PCR was the method, and the copy in TCRdb shows in-frame clones only, minus some. The sample records some 15,000 clones, roughly 79% being singletons. The CDR3 has 12 residues. V was cut by 0 bases and J by 6 bases, with 8 bases left in between. Germline-derived CDR1 and CDR2 are SQVTM and ANQGSEA. Whole-study results and caveats: No T-cell fraction difference was seen between IM1 and IM2 tumors.

The sequence derives from a human donor with non-small cell lung cancer. Material for sequencing was lung tumor tissue. The V call is TRBV29-1, the J call TRBJ1-1; D is uncertain. The chain's CDR3 is CSVEEGYPEAFF. CDR3 coding DNA: TGCAGCGTTGAAGAAGGGTATCCTGAAGCTTTCTTT.